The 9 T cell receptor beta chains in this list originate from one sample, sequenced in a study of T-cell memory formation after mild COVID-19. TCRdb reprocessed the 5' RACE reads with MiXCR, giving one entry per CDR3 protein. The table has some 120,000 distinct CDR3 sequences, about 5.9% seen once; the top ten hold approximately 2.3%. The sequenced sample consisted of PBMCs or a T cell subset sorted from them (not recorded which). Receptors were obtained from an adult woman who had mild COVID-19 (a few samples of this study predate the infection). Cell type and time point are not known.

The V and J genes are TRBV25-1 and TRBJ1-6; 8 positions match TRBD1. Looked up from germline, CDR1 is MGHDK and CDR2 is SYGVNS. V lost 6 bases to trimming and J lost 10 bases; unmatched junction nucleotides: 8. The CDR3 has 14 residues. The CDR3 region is CASSRTGLGSPLHF. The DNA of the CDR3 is TGTGCCAGCAGCCGGACAGGGCTGGGGTCACCCCTCCACTTT.

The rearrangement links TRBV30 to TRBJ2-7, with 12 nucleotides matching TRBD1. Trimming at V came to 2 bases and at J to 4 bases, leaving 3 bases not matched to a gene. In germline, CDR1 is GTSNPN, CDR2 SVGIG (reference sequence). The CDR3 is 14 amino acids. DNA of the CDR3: TGTGCCTGGAGTAGGGACAGGGGGCAGTACGAGCAGTACTTC. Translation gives CAWSRDRGQYEQYF.

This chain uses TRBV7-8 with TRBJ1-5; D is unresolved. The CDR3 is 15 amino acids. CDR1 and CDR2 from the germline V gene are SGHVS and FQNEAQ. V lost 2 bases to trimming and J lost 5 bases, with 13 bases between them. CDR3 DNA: TGTGCCAGCAGCTTATCGGTGACCTCAGATCAGCCCCAGCATTTT. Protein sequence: CASSLSVTSDQPQHF.

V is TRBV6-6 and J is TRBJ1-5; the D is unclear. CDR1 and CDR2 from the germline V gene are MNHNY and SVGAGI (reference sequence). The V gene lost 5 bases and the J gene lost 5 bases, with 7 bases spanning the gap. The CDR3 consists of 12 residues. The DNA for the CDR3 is TGTGCCAGCAGTAACGGAGATCAGCCCCAGCATTTT. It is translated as CASSNGDQPQHF.

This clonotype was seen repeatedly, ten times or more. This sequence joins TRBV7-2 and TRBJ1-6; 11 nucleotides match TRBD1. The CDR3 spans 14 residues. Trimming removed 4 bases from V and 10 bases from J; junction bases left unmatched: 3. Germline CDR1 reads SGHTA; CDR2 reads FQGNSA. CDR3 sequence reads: CASSSGTGGSPLHF. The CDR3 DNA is TGTGCCAGCAGCTCCGGGACAGGGGGATCACCCCTCCACTTT.

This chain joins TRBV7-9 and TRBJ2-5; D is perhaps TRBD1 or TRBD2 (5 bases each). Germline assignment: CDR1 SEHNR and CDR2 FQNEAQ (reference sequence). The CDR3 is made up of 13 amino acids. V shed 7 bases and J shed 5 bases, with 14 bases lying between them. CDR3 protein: CASTWDGRETQYF. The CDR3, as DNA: TGTGCCAGCACCTGGGACGGGCGGGAGACCCAGTACTTC.

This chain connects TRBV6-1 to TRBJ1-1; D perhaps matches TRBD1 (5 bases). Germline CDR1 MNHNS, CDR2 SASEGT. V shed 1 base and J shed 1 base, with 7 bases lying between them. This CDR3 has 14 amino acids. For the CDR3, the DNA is TGTGCCAGCAGTGAAGGGCAGGGGAACACTGAAGCTTTCTTT. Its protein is CASSEGQGNTEAFF.

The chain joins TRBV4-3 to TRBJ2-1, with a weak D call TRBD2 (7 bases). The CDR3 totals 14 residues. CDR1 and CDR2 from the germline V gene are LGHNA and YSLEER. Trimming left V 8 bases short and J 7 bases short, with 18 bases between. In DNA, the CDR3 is TGCGCCAGCGGGGGGGCGGGAGCGGGAAATGAGCAGTTCTTC. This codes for CASGGAGAGNEQFF.

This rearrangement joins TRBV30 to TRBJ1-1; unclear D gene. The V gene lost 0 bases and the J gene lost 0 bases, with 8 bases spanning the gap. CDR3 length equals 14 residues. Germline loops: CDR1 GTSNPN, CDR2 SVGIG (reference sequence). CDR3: CAWSVSQLNTEAFF. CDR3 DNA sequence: TGTGCCTGGAGTGTAAGTCAGCTGAACACTGAAGCTTTCTTT.